Each of the 16 T cell receptor beta chains below was sequenced from the same sample in a study of shared clonotypes between healthy human individuals. The repertoire was sequenced with immunoSEQ multiplex PCR; TCRdb's copy has only in-frame clones and lacks some. The data contain around 2,000,000 clones, about 92% of them singletons. In the naive CD8 group, cells lacked CD45RO and were positively selected for CCR7, so terminally differentiated effector memory CD45RA+ cells were left out. The sample comprised naive CD8+ T cells from PBMCs. All receptors come from a man aged 18 to 35 in good health. Some clones in this sample may be carry-over from other donors' samples.

In nucleotides, the CDR3 is TGCGCCAGCTACTCTGAGCTGAACACCGGGGAGCTGTTTTTT. Protein product: CASYSELNTGELFF. This chain uses TRBV5-1 with TRBJ2-2; D call uncertain. From germline, CDR1 is SGHRS and CDR2 YFSETQ. This CDR3 contains 14 residues. V shed 7 bases and J shed 1 base, with 11 bases lying between them.

The chain has TRBV28 and TRBJ2-7; D might be TRBD1 (6 bases). CDR1 is MDHEN, CDR2 SYDVKM, per germline. This CDR3 has 15 residues. Trimming removed 7 bases from V and 0 bases from J, with 16 bases in between. As DNA, the CDR3 is TGTGCCAGCAAAAACACAGGGCTCAGCTCCTACGAGCAGTACTTC. Residues: CASKNTGLSSYEQYF.

The chain combines TRBV5-1 with TRBJ1-1; D is perhaps TRBD1 (6 bases). CDR1 is SGHRS and CDR2 is YFSETQ in the germline V gene. V was trimmed by 3 bases and J by 1 base, leaving 22 bases between them. The CDR3 loop spans 18 amino acids. The CDR3 sequence is CASSSAPILRQANTEAFF. In DNA, the CDR3 is TGCGCCAGCAGCTCGGCGCCGATCTTAAGACAGGCGAACACTGAAGCTTTCTTT.

The chain uses TRBV5-1 and TRBJ1-5, with D possibly being TRBD1 (5 bases). Looked up from germline, CDR1 is SGHRS and CDR2 is YFSETQ. This CDR3 is built from 13 residues. The V and J ends lost 5 bases and 3 bases respectively, with 9 bases between them. DNA for the CDR3: TGCGCCAGCAGTACGGGGACCAATCAGCCCCAGCATTTT. Protein product: CASSTGTNQPQHF. Full variable domain (remainder filled in from reference TRBV5-1 and TRBJ1-5): KAGVTQTPRYLIKTRGQQVTLSCSPISGHRSVSWYQQTPGQGLQFLFEYFSETQRNKGNFPGRFSGRQFSNSRSEMNVSTLELGDSALYLCASSTGTNQPQHFGDGTRLSIL.

A word on this clone: Other nucleotide sequences from this sample produce the same CDR3. This chain links TRBV15 with TRBJ2-1; 11 bases match TRBD2. In germline, CDR1 is LNHNV, CDR2 YYDKDF (reference sequence). The CDR3 sequence is 15 residues long. Trimming removed 4 bases from V and 4 bases from J; junction bases left unmatched: 3. The CDR3 bases are TGTGCCACCAGCACCGGGACTAGCGGTTACAATGAGCAGTTCTTC. Protein product: CATSTGTSGYNEQFF.

This sequence joins TRBV4-1 and TRBJ2-2; 7 bases align to TRBD2. The CDR3 covers 16 residues. Germline V lookup: CDR1 MGHRA, CDR2 YSYEKL. V was clipped by 8 bases and J by 0 bases; unmatched bases: 9. The CDR3: CASGSLSGANTGELFF. DNA for the CDR3: TGCGCCAGCGGTTCTCTGAGCGGGGCGAACACCGGGGAGCTGTTTTTT.

CDR3 coding DNA: TGTGCCAGTCTCGTAGCAGGCAGGGCAGATACGCAGTATTTT. Residues: CASLVAGRADTQYF. The rearrangement links TRBV7-9 to TRBJ2-3; D is possibly TRBD1 (5 bases). The V end lost 9 bases, the J end lost 4 bases, and 17 bases lay between the germline ends. The germline V gene has CDR1 SEHNR and CDR2 FQNEAQ (reference sequence). CDR3 length: 14 residues.

Here the CDR3 reads CASSSQMGEQYF. The DNA of the CDR3 is TGTGCCAGTAGTTCTCAGATGGGGGAGCAGTACTTC. This chain uses TRBV19 with TRBJ2-7; D call uncertain. Trimming took 5 bases from V and 7 from J, leaving 12 bases between them. The CDR3 is made up of 12 amino acids. Germline V gives CDR1 LNHDA, CDR2 SQIVND (reference sequence).

The chain employs TRBV5-4 and TRBJ1-2; no definite D call. The V end was cut by 6 bases, the J end by 5 bases, with 17 bases between. Germline CDR1 is SGHNT and CDR2 is YYREEE (reference sequence). This CDR3 region has 14 residues. The CDR3 here is CASTPPGIYYGYTF. The DNA of the CDR3 is TGTGCCAGCACCCCCCCCGGGATTTATTATGGCTACACCTTC.

This clone showed up just once. In DNA form, the CDR3 reads TGTGCCAGCAGGCGGGACGGTCCCTACGAGCAGTACTTC. Translation gives CASRRDGPYEQYF. The chain couples TRBV13 to TRBJ2-7, with D maybe TRBD2 (6 bases). Trimming took 6 bases from V and 2 from J, leaving 11 bases between them. The germline gives CDR1 PRHDT, CDR2 FYEKMQ (reference sequence). The CDR3 length is 13 residues.

The CDR3 protein is CASSPRDRAPEQYF. In nucleotides, the CDR3 is TGTGCCAGCTCACCCCGGGACAGGGCGCCCGAGCAGTACTTC. The V call is TRBV18, the J call TRBJ2-7; TRBD1 matches at 9 bases. Germline V gene sequence: CDR1 KGHSH, CDR2 LQKENI. Germline trimming cut 3 bases from V and 6 bases from J; bases unmatched to any gene: 6. CDR3 size: 14 residues. Drawing the rest from reference TRBV18 and TRBJ2-7, the complete variable domain is NAGVMQNPRHLVRRRGQEARLRCSPMKGHSHVYWYRQLPEEGLKFMVYLQKENIIDESGMPKERFSAEFPKEGPSILRIQQVVRGDSAAYFCASSPRDRAPEQYFGPGTRLTVT.

CDR3: CAISESQGRPYGYTF. In nucleotides, the CDR3 is TGTGCCATCAGTGAGTCTCAGGGTCGTCCCTATGGCTACACCTTC. The chain is built from TRBV10-3 and TRBJ1-2; a weak D match, TRBD1 (5 bases). The CDR3 contains 15 residues. The germline CDR1 and CDR2 sequences are ENHRY and SYGVKD. V shed 0 bases and J shed 4 bases, with 12 bases lying between them.

This clone has only one observation. V and J are TRBV6-6 and TRBJ1-1; D is possibly TRBD1 (6 bases). The CDR3 is 13 residues long. V lost 8 bases and J lost 0, with 10 bases in between. Germline assignment: CDR1 MNHNY and CDR2 SVGAGI (reference sequence). The CDR3 sequence: CASGRGLNTEAFF. In DNA form, the CDR3 reads TGTGCCAGCGGGAGGGGGTTGAACACTGAAGCTTTCTTT.

The chain employs TRBV27 and TRBJ2-7, with 7 bases that match TRBD2. The junction had 4 bases not matched to a gene; V was cut back by 2 bases and J by 6 bases. The CDR3 spans 13 residues. The germline gives CDR1 MNHEY, CDR2 SMNVEV (reference sequence). The CDR3 sequence: CASSLEGGLEQYF. CDR3 DNA sequence: TGTGCCAGCAGTTTAGAGGGAGGGCTCGAGCAGTACTTC.

The chain employs TRBV27 and TRBJ2-1; 7 nucleotides match TRBD1. The V gene's germline CDR1 is MNHEY and CDR2 SMNVEV (reference sequence). V shed 2 bases and J 2 bases; nucleotides not matched to a gene: 3. The CDR3 runs 15 residues. The CDR3 DNA reads TGTGCCAGCAGTTTAGACAGGGTCCCCTACAATGAGCAGTTCTTC. Translated: CASSLDRVPYNEQFF.

This chain uses TRBV11-2 with TRBJ1-5; D is uncertain. Trimming pared 2 bases from V and 9 bases from J, leaving 11 bases between. The CDR3 has 13 residues. The germline CDR1 and CDR2 sequences are SGHAT and FQNNGV. CDR3 nucleotides: TGTGCCAGCAGCTTATCGGGTGAGCGGCCCCAGCATTTT. Its protein is CASSLSGERPQHF.